This is a list of T cell receptor beta chains from one sample in a study of CD8+CD57+ T cells in acquired aplastic anemia. One entry per CDR3 protein results from TCRdb running MiXCR on the reads. There are a few hundred thousand distinct CDR3 sequences in the sample; over 55% occur only once, and about 31% lies in the top ten. The source material was sorted CD4+, CD8+, or CD8+CD57+ T cells (not recorded which) from PBMCs. These receptor sequences come from a human donor in good health. The CDR3 runs from the conserved cysteine through the conserved F or W. A D gene is named only where the DNA matches it firmly. Clone size is shown for a subset of rows, as once, few, many or a class of expanded clone.

TRBV2,15,TRBD2,once,TRBJ2-3,TGTGCCAGCATGGGACTAGCGGGGGGCCTGGATACGCAGTATTTT,CASMGLAGGLDTQYF
TRBV15,17,-,few,TRBJ1-2,TGTGCCACCAGTAAGTGGACGACGGACCATTCTAACTATGGCTACACCTTC,CATSKWTTDHSNYGYTF
TRBV6-5,15,TRBD1,few,TRBJ2-7,TGTGCCATTAAGAAGCGGACAGGGGATACTGGAGAGCAGTACTTC,CAIKKRTGDTGEQYF
TRBV10-3,12,TRBD2,-,TRBJ2-7,TGTGCCATCGCCGGGGGGGCCTACGAGCAGTACTTC,CAIAGGAYEQYF
TRBV7-9,16,TRBD1,few,TRBJ1-2,TGTGCCAGCAGCTTAGCCCCGGGACAGTCGACAGATGGCTACACCTTC,CASSLAPGQSTDGYTF
TRBV7-3,15,-,-,TRBJ2-3,TGTGCCAGCAGCTTACAGGGGCCAACCACAGATACGCAGTATTTT,CASSLQGPTTDTQYF
TRBV20-1,11,-,-,TRBJ2-7,TGCAGTGCTAGATATAGCTACGAGCAGTACTTC,CSARYSYEQYF
TRBV20-1,14,TRBD1,-,TRBJ1-6,TGCAGTGCTAGAGCGGGACAGTTTGATTCACCCCTCCACTTT,CSARAGQFDSPLHF
TRBV20-1,16,TRBD2,-,TRBJ2-5,TGCAGTGCTAGGAACCTAGCGGGGAACAGCGAAGAGACCCAGTACTTC,CSARNLAGNSEETQYF
TRBV20-1,14,-,-,TRBJ1-6,TGCAGTGCTAGAGATGGAGACCGAATACTATCCCTCCACTTT,CSARDGDRILSLHF
TRBV20-1,15,TRBD1,-,TRBJ2-2,TGCAGTGCCTCCGCAGGGGGCATGAGCACCGGGGAGCTGTTTTTT,CSASAGGMSTGELFF
TRBV7-7,15,TRBD1,few,TRBJ1-5,TGTGCCAGCAGCTTTGGGACAGGGCGGGAACAGCCCCAGCATTTT,CASSFGTGREQPQHF
TRBV2,12,TRBD1,many,TRBJ1-6,TGTGCCAGCTGGACAGGGGGGTCACCCCTCCACTTT,CASWTGGSPLHF
TRBV7-9,14,-,few,TRBJ1-6,TGTGCCAGCAGCTTGGGGAATTATAATTCACCCCTCCACTTT,CASSLGNYNSPLHF
TRBV7-2,14,TRBD2,many,TRBJ2-7,TGTGCCAGCAGCGACGGGGGAGGGATCAACGAGCAGTACTTC,CASSDGGGINEQYF
TRBV7-6,14,-,-,TRBJ2-3,TGTGCCAGCAGCTTAAGAGGCGGCACAGATACGCAGTATTTT,CASSLRGGTDTQYF
TRBV5-1,13,-,-,TRBJ1-1,TGCGCCAGCAGCTCGTTTGGGATAACTGAAGCTTTCTTT,CASSSFGITEAFF
TRBV10-3,13,TRBD1,many,TRBJ2-1,TGTGCCATCAGAACCGGGACAGACAATGAGCAGTTCTTC,CAIRTGTDNEQFF
TRBV7-2,15,-,-,TRBJ2-7,TGTGCCAGCAGCCCCGAGGCGGTCCTGGGGAACGAGCAGTACTTC,CASSPEAVLGNEQYF
TRBV4-1,16,-,-,TRBJ2-2,TGCGCCAGCAGCCAAGATACGGGGATGAACACCGGGGAGCTGTTTTTT,CASSQDTGMNTGELFF
TRBV19,12,-,-,TRBJ2-1,TGTGCCAGTACGGACGTTTACAATGAGCAGTTCTTC,CASTDVYNEQFF
TRBV7-6,15,-,-,TRBJ1-5,TGTGCCAGCAGCTTAAGAGGGGGTCAGACAAATACGCAGCATTTT,CASSLRGGQTNTQHF
TRBV20-1,14,TRBD2,-,TRBJ2-1,TGCAGTGACACAAGCGGGGGGGCCTACAATGAGCAGTTCTTC,CSDTSGGAYNEQFF
TRBV7-2,12,-,once,TRBJ2-7,TGTGCCAGCAGCTTAGAACACTACGAGCAGAACTTC,CASSLEHYEQNF
TRBV2,15,TRBD1,-,TRBJ2-2,TGTGCCAGCATGGCAGGGCAGGGGGCGGCCGGGGAGCTGTTTTTT,CASMAGQGAAGELFF
TRBV5-1,16,-,-,TRBJ2-3,TGCGCCAGCAGCTCACGACAGGGGAGGGGTACAGATACGCAGTATTTT,CASSSRQGRGTDTQYF
TRBV19,15,TRBD1,-,TRBJ2-7,TGTGCCAGTAGTGTCGTCGGGCAGGGGGCGGTTGAGCAGTACTTC,CASSVVGQGAVEQYF
TRBV2,17,TRBD2,many,TRBJ2-6,TGTGCCACGGTACTAGCGGGGGGCTACTCTGGGGCCAACGTCCTGACTTTC,CATVLAGGYSGANVLTF
TRBV20-1,19,TRBD2,many,TRBJ2-5,TGCAGTGCTAGAGACCCCGGGACTAGCTTGGGTGGGAACCAAGAGACCCAGTACTTC,CSARDPGTSLGGNQETQYF
TRBV24-1,13,-,-,TRBJ2-7,TGTGCCACCAGTGACCGTGACAGCTACGAGCAGTACTTC,CATSDRDSYEQYF
TRBV6-6,14,TRBD2,-,TRBJ2-7,TGTGCCAGCAGATTGGGACTAGCCTCCTACGAGCAGTACTTC,CASRLGLASYEQYF
TRBV25-1,12,-,-,TRBJ1-2,TGTGCCAGCAGTGAATTTCCCGGGGGCTACACCTTC,CASSEFPGGYTF
TRBV18,14,TRBD1,many,TRBJ1-6,TGTGCCAGCTCACTAACAGGGGGCGGTTCACCCCTCCACTTT,CASSLTGGGSPLHF
TRBV10-2,14,-,-,TRBJ2-7,TGCGCCAGCAGTGGATCGGGGGGCAGTTACGAGCAGTACTTC,CASSGSGGSYEQYF
TRBV27,13,-,few,TRBJ2-2,TGTGCCAGCAGTTTTTGGAGCACCGGGGAGCTGTTTTTT,CASSFWSTGELFF
TRBV24-1,15,TRBD2,-,TRBJ2-5,TGTGCCACCAGTGATCCGACTAGCGGGGGGGAGACCCAGTACTTC,CATSDPTSGGETQYF
TRBV7-8,19,TRBD1,many,TRBJ1-4,TGTGCCAGCAGCTTTCCCCGTACAGGGGGCTTCCCGGTTAATGAAAAACTGTTTTTT,CASSFPRTGGFPVNEKLFF
TRBV7-9,12,-,many,TRBJ1-1,TGTGCCAGCAGCTTAATGGATCCCGAAGCTTTCTTT,CASSLMDPEAFF
TRBV9,16,TRBD2,few,TRBJ2-1,TGTGCCAGCAGCGTAGGGGCCGGCGGGGGCTACAATGAGCAGTTCTTC,CASSVGAGGGYNEQFF
TRBV12-3/TRBV12-4,14,TRBD2,-,TRBJ2-7,TGTGCCAGCAGGCGGGGACTAGCGGGATTTGAGCAGTACTTC,CASRRGLAGFEQYF
TRBV9,14,-,-,TRBJ2-3,TGTGCCAGCACCGTGGGGAGGGGGGAAGATACGCAGTATTTT,CASTVGRGEDTQYF
TRBV12-3/TRBV12-4,18,-,-,TRBJ2-6,TGTGCCAGCAGTTTAAGGGGCCTGGGCGGCCCTGGGGCCAACGTCCTGACTTTC,CASSLRGLGGPGANVLTF